This TCR beta chain was sequenced for a study of shared clonotypes between healthy human individuals. General study points: Shared clonotypes: about 4.6% naive CD4, under 4% naive CD8, about 2.2% memory CD4, about 0.4% memory CD8.

Per the germline V gene, CDR1 is MNHEY and CDR2 is SMNVEV (reference sequence). The CDR3 runs 14 residues. Germline trimming cut 6 bases from V and 3 bases from J; bases unmatched to any gene: 7. A note on this clone: Its antigen is unidentified.

The naive CD8 subset, CD45RO-negative cells positively selected for CCR7, excluded terminally differentiated effector memory CD45RA+ cells. Evenly divided among several immunoSEQ plates was the genomic DNA of each subset. Original analysis: Filtering differed for immunoSEQ, which gave only junction sequences without quality scores. Clones were read by immunoSEQ multiplex PCR, and TCRdb kept only the in-frame ones, dropping some. D and trimming come from the DNA, and the V and J calls and clone size come from that table. Counted here are around 2,000,000 clones, 90% to 95% occurring once; the ten biggest clones make up about 1.5%.

This receptor was identified in a man younger than 35 in good health. Some clones in this sample may be carry-over from other donors' samples. Sequences were obtained from naive CD8+ T cells from PBMCs. This chain joins TRBV27 and TRBJ2-7; 8 nucleotides match TRBD1. Here the CDR3 DNA reads TGTGCCAGCAGCCCGACAGGGGAACACTACGAGCAGTACTTC. Its translation is CASSPTGEHYEQYF.